This entry concerns a single T cell receptor beta chain. Its cognate antigen has yet to be identified. No much larger clone is present one base from it, and per-base qualities are unavailable. The data originate from a study of cytomegalovirus exposure and HLA in healthy donors (dated by TCRdb to about 2017). Turning to the overall study: A later analysis indicated that the 95 to 150 validation repertoires were generated on the platform also employed for the 666 repertoires of the first cohort. The study aimed to test whether cataloging public T cell receptors could reveal signatures of past pathogen exposure. In addition to the first cohort of approximately 670 subjects, a separate validation cohort of approximately 110 different subjects was used. To predict cytomegalovirus infection status, the study combined high-throughput TCR immunosequencing, statistical association of individual TCRs with disease status, and machine learning.

Library creation used the immunoSEQ multiplex PCR assay. As for the original processing: A statistical classification framework was developed to diagnose cytomegalovirus status using the catalog of TCR beta chain sequences. TCRdb limited this immuneACCESS table to in-frame rearrangements with V and J called. A share of clones is missing; checked studies link under half to unresolved V genes, and the rest is unexplained. V and J calls and clone size are copied from that table; D and trimming were computed from the DNA. The sample has 160,000 or so clones on record, roughly 89% of them singletons. The ten largest clones add up to approximately 1.5% of the sample. The donors were included in the validation cohort of roughly 120 subjects, a group kept apart from the roughly 690-subject first cohort. The CDR1 and CDR2 encoded by the germline V gene (reference sequence) are SEHNR and FQNEAQ. V gives up 0 bases and J gives up 7 bases, and the segment between their germline ends measures 10 bases. The CDR3, cysteine through phenylalanine, is 14 amino acids long. Only CDR3 DNA is held: 42 bases, read in frame from base 1.

Study-level results and caveats: In the study, 164 TCR beta chains were listed as associated with cytomegalovirus. Three of the identified cytomegalovirus-associated TCR beta chains were confirmed in vitro to be specific for cytomegalovirus antigens. The classifier was reported to diagnose cytomegalovirus status with high specificity and sensitivity in both the original and validation cohorts. The authors suggested that the approach could potentially be extended to other disease states and immunological phenotypes. A later analysis lacked HLA typing for the validation cohort, so it scored co-occurrence in that cohort across all 110 or so repertoires. Across donors, most TCR sequences were observed very rarely, whereas some public TCRs were present in many individuals. In a later analysis, TCRs clustered in the first cohort were found to also tend to co-occur in the roughly 110 validation repertoires, with approximately 93% of cluster scores above 0.

Sequencing used PBMCs. The sequence came from a young woman in good health and CMV-seronegative. The chain is encoded by TRBV7-9 joined to TRBJ2-1; TRBD1 might be the D gene, on 6 matching bases. The DNA is TGTGCCAGCAGCTTAGCAGGACAGAGTAATGAGCAGTTCTTC. The resulting protein is CASSLAGQSNEQFF.